Detailed here is one T cell receptor beta chain. What it binds is not known. The data belong to a study of blood T cells in healthy people across ages. Study overall: Researchers report that template switching captured about one barcoded beta molecule per two T cells.

Study-level points and caveats: A strong correlation between TCR beta diversity and naive T cell percentage was seen.

Alongside a J-beta primer mix, a sample-barcoded 5' primer served in a second PCR lasting about 6 to 12 cycles. Every cDNA molecule bore a tag from a template-switch adaptor containing 12 random nucleotides. TCRdb used MiXCR to reprocess the 5' RACE reads, holding one entry per CDR3 protein. The data contain 580,000 or so distinct CDR3 sequences, 40% to 50% of them singletons. This CDR3 spans 11 amino acids. Trimming left V 10 bases short and J 5 bases short, with 9 bases between. Germline lookup yields CDR1 ENHRY and CDR2 SYGVKD. The specimen sequenced was blood. The chain uses TRBV10-3 and TRBJ1-5, with D possibly matching TRBD1 (5 bases). This TCR was recovered from a man older than 75 in good health. In DNA, the CDR3 is TGTGCCACCGGGGGGGATCAGCCCCAGCATTTT. Translation: CATGGDQPQHF.